Below are 6 T cell receptor beta chains sequenced from a single sample in a study of blood T cell repertoires in COVID-19 (dated by TCRdb to the early 2020s). To prepare the library, the immunoSEQ multiplex PCR assay was applied. Here the immuneACCESS table is served through TCRdb, limited to in-frame sequences with V and J called. Missing clones are a known gap in these copies; in checked studies unresolved V genes cover under half, and the rest lacks a known reason. Present in this sample are roughly 75,000 clones, almost 85% of which were seen just once. 11% of the sample belongs to the ten largest clones. The sequencing sample was made of peripheral blood. These receptors came from a man aged 45-65 years with acute or convalescent COVID-19.

The V gene is TRBV28, the J gene TRBJ1-4; 11 positions match TRBD1. V lost 7 bases, J lost 7 bases, and 8 bases stayed unmatched. The CDR3 runs to 15 residues. Germline CDR1 is MDHEN and CDR2 is SYDVKM. CDR3 protein: CASTATGTGGEKLFF. CDR3 in DNA: TGTGCCAGCACTGCCACCGGGACAGGGGGTGAAAAACTGTTTTTT.

This CDR3 reads CASRTGFGYTF. The CDR3 DNA is TGTGCCAGCAGAACAGGGTTTGGCTACACCTTC. This rearrangement joins TRBV28 to TRBJ1-2; tentative D call: TRBD1 (6 bases). The CDR3 spans 11 residues. Trimming stripped 6 bases from V and 7 bases from J, with 9 bases between. Germline-derived CDR1 and CDR2 are MDHEN and SYDVKM.

The V call is TRBV4-3, the J call TRBJ1-5; D gene ambiguous. This CDR3 has 16 amino acids. Germline V gene lookup returns CDR1 LGHNA and CDR2 YSLEER. V was cut by 0 bases and J by 0 bases, with 9 bases left in between. CDR3 residues: CASSQEREISNQPQHF. CDR3 DNA sequence: TGCGCCAGCAGCCAAGAGAGGGAGATTAGCAATCAGCCCCAGCATTTT.

The V gene is TRBV5-4, the J gene TRBJ1-2, with a tentative D call TRBD1 (6 bases). This CDR3 spans 17 amino acids. The germline V and J ends were trimmed by 4 bases and 3 bases, with 22 bases remaining between them. Germline V CDR1 and CDR2: SGHNT, YYREEE (reference sequence). CDR3 nucleotide sequence: TGTGCCAGCAGCACCCGGGGGGGGGCAACCCCTTACTATGGCTACACCTTC. This translates into CASSTRGGATPYYGYTF.

The J gene is TRBJ1-1, the V gene TRBV27; TRBD1 matches 7 bases. Germline trimming cut 5 bases from V and 4 bases from J; bases unmatched to any gene: 4. Looked up from germline, CDR1 is MNHEY and CDR2 is SMNVEV (reference sequence). The CDR3 covers 13 residues. The CDR3 DNA follows: TGTGCCAGCAGTATACAGGGGATCACTGAAGCTTTCTTT. Protein: CASSIQGITEAFF.

There are a few counts of this clone. This sequence joins TRBV3-1 (or the pseudogene TRBV3-2) and TRBJ2-5; TRBD2 might be the D (5 bases). Germline V lookup: CDR1 LGHDT, CDR2 YNNKEL (reference sequence). V was shortened by 2 bases and J by 1 base, with 14 bases between the two germline ends. CDR3 length: 16 amino acids. This chain's CDR3 is CASSQSGGGVQETQYF. The CDR3 coding sequence is TGTGCCAGCAGCCAATCCGGTGGAGGCGTCCAAGAGACCCAGTACTTC.